This T cell receptor (beta chain) comes out of a study of blood T cell repertoires in COVID-19. Background on the study: Acute and convalescent COVID-19 specimens originated in the United States, Italy and Spain. Sample material is recorded as cDNA or gDNA derived from T cells, B-cell-depleted T cells, or PBMCs.

In the original processing: By means of reference gene primer amplification, nucleated cell counts were estimated. Repertoires were generated with immunoSEQ multiplex PCR, while TCRdb's copy carries only in-frame clones and drops some. The D gene and trimming were derived from the DNA, and the V and J assignments and clone size from that table. The data contain about 350,000 clones, about 92% of them seen just once; the ten biggest clones take up less than 5%. The clonotype originates from a woman in her fifties or sixties with COVID-19, enrolled during active disease. The sequenced material came from peripheral blood.

CDR3: CASSLAPTGGGETQYF. The DNA of the CDR3 is TGCGCCAGCAGCTTGGCACCTACAGGGGGCGGTGAGACCCAGTACTTC. The J gene is TRBJ2-5, the V gene TRBV5-1; 9 bases align to TRBD1. This CDR3 region has 16 residues. In germline, CDR1 is SGHRS, CDR2 YFSETQ. The junction had 8 bases not matched to a gene; V was cut back by 0 bases and J by 5 bases.